This T cell receptor (beta chain) was profiled in a study of blood T cell repertoires in COVID-19. Study overall: Some COVID-19 samples were acute and others convalescent; all came from the United States, Italy and Spain. The cDNA or gDNA used as material had been derived from T cells, B-cell-depleted T cells, or PBMCs.

In its sample, this clone was seen once. Original analysis: How many nucleated cells were present was estimated from reference gene primer amplification. Libraries were prepared by immunoSEQ multiplex PCR; TCRdb keeps only in-frame clonotypes and omits some of them. V and J calls and clone size come straight from that table; D and trimming were deduced from the DNA. The sample includes about 170,000 clones, around four fifths seen only once; the top ten take roughly 8%. V was pared by 4 bases and J by 6 bases, with 1 base of the junction left unmatched. Germline CDR1 is LGHDT and CDR2 is YNNKEL (reference sequence). The CDR3 spans 14 residues.

The sample taken for sequencing was peripheral blood. V is TRBV3-1 (or the pseudogene TRBV3-2) and J is TRBJ1-6; 9 nucleotides agree with TRBD1. The receptor's source is a man aged 35 to 55 who had recovered from COVID-19. The CDR3 loop reads CASSLTGGNSPLHF. DNA of the CDR3: TGTGCCAGCAGCCTGACAGGGGGTAATTCACCCCTCCACTTT.